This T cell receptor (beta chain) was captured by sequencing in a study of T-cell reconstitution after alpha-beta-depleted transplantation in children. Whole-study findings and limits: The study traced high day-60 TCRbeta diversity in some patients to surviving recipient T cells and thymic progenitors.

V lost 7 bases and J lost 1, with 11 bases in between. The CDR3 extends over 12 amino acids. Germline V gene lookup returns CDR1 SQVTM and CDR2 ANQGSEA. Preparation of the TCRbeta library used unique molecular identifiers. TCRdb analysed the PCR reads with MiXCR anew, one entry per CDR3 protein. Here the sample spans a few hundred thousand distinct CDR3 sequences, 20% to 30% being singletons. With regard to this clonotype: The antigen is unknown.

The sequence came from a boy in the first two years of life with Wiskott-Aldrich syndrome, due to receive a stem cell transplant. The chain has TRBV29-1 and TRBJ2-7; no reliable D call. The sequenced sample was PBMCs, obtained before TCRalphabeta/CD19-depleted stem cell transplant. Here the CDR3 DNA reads TGCAGCGCTAATGACGGATCCTACGAGCAGTACTTC. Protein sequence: CSANDGSYEQYF.